This T cell receptor (beta chain) was obtained from a study of shared clonotypes between healthy human individuals. Assay execution took place at the deep level. The repertoire was sequenced with immunoSEQ multiplex PCR; TCRdb's copy has only in-frame clones and lacks some. The sample has 2,500,000 or so clones, roughly 92% seen once. This CDR3 spans 11 amino acids. CDR1 is MNHEY and CDR2 is SMNVEV in the germline V gene (reference sequence). V lost 6 bases and J lost 12, with 9 bases in between. Memory CD4+ cells were the fraction left after CD45RA+ naive selection. The sequence derives from a man aged 18 to 30 in good health. Some clones in this sample may be carry-over from other donors' samples. The gene calls are TRBV27 and TRBJ1-6; the D gene is possibly TRBD1 (5 bases). The sequenced material came from naive CD4+ T cells from PBMCs. Documented subset: CD45RA+ positively selected. CDR3 in amino acids: CASRNGGPLHF. CDR3 bases: TGTGCCAGCAGAAACGGGGGACCCCTCCACTTT.